The sequence of this T cell receptor beta chain was determined in a study of Graves' ophthalmopathy and Graves' hyperthyroidism. Moderate-to-severe activity, CAS ≥3, NOSPECS ≥4 and duration under 3 months were recorded for donors with ophthalmopathy. Enrollment excluded any patients with other autoimmune diseases, uncontrolled infections, pregnancy or lactation. Diagnosis was based on clinical symptoms, serum thyroxine, TRAb, thyroid ultrasound and orbital computed tomography. V was clipped by 3 bases and J by 4 bases, with 8 bases between them. The germline gives CDR1 SGHRS, CDR2 YFSETQ. The CDR3 runs 13 residues. CDR3 regions of TCR beta were amplified from RNA transcripts. First-round RT-PCR used HTBI primers; second-round multiplex PCR followed. MiXCR, applied by TCRdb to the multiplex PCR reads, yields one record per CDR3 protein. The data show about 660,000 distinct CDR3 sequences, with about two fifths seen just once and roughly 3% held by the top ten.

The J gene is TRBJ1-3, the V gene TRBV5-1; D unresolved. This sequence originates from an adult man with Graves' ophthalmopathy. What was sequenced was peripheral blood. The CDR3 DNA reads TGCGCCAGCAGCTCCGGGATAGGAAACACCATATATTTT. Translating gives CASSSGIGNTIYF.